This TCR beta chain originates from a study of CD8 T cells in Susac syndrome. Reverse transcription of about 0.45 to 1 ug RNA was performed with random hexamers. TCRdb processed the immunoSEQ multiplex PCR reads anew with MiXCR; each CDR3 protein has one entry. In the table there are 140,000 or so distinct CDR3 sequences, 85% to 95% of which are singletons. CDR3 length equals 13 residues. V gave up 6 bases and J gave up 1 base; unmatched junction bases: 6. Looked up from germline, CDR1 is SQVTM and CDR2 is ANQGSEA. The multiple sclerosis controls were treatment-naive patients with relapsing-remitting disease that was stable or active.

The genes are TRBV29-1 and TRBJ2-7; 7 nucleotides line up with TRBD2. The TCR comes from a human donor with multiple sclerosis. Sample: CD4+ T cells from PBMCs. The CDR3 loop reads CSVGGLPSYEQYF. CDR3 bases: TGCAGCGTCGGGGGACTACCATCCTACGAGCAGTACTTC.